The 32 T cell receptor beta chains below were found in one sample sequenced in a study of beta chain features in type 1 diabetes. The investigators reverse transcribed all of the isolated RNA, so they sequenced expressed TCRB transcripts. Only in-frame clones appear in the TCRdb table, and some are missing; sequencing was by immunoSEQ multiplex PCR. The sample lists about half a million clones, about 30% occurring once. Sample: naive CD4+ T cells from blood. The origin of the receptors is a young man in good health.

The V and J genes are TRBV9 and TRBJ2-1; D is uncertain. V lost 0 bases, J lost 4 bases, and 14 bases lay in between. The CDR3 runs to 16 residues. Germline values: CDR1 SGDLS, CDR2 YYNGEE. As DNA, the CDR3 is TGTGCCAGCAGCGTAGCATTGGACCAAGGGTACAATGAGCAGTTCTTC. It is translated as CASSVALDQGYNEQFF.

The rearrangement links TRBV27 to TRBJ2-7, with D uncertain. This CDR3 has 11 amino acids. Deletions cut 6 bases from V and 2 bases from J, with 5 bases between. Looked up from germline, CDR1 is MNHEY and CDR2 is SMNVEV (reference sequence). CDR3 loop: CASSSTYEQYF. In DNA form, the CDR3 reads TGTGCCAGCAGCTCCACCTACGAGCAGTACTTC.

There are a few counts of this clone. This chain uses TRBV30 with TRBJ1-2; 8 bases are a match to TRBD1. The V gene end was trimmed by 4 bases and the J gene end by 5 bases; junction bases not matched to a gene: 6. Germline CDR1 reads GTSNPN; CDR2 reads SVGIG (reference sequence). The CDR3 extends over 13 amino acids. The CDR3 nucleotides read TGTGCCTGGACCTTGACAGGGGAGTATGGCTACACCTTC. It codes for CAWTLTGEYGYTF.

J is TRBJ1-1 and V is TRBV30, with D hard to call. V lost 3 bases and J lost 3, with 11 bases in between. Germline V gene sequence: CDR1 GTSNPN, CDR2 SVGIG (reference sequence). The CDR3 contains 13 residues. CDR3 sequence (DNA): TGTGCCTGGAGGGCGCGGGCCGACACTGAAGCTTTCTTT. It codes for CAWRARADTEAFF.

The chain has TRBV29-1 and TRBJ2-6; D unresolved. V was clipped by 0 bases and J by 3 bases, with 6 bases between them. The CDR3 runs 14 residues. CDR1 SQVTM and CDR2 ANQGSEA come from the germline V gene. The CDR3, as DNA: TGCAGCGTTGAAGACTTGGGTGGGGCCAACGTCCTGACTTTC. It specifies CSVEDLGGANVLTF.

The chain combines TRBV19 with TRBJ2-2; D call uncertain. Germline lookup yields CDR1 LNHDA and CDR2 SQIVND (reference sequence). This CDR3 is 17 amino acids long. Trimming shortened V by 0 bases and J by 0 bases, and 11 bases separated the two germline ends. The CDR3 sequence: CASSIDGRGANTGELFF. DNA for the CDR3: TGTGCCAGTAGTATAGATGGTCGCGGTGCGAACACCGGGGAGCTGTTTTTT.

The chain joins TRBV13 to TRBJ2-7; 10 nucleotides match TRBD1. The CDR3 sequence is 15 residues long. Germline-derived CDR1 and CDR2 are PRHDT and FYEKMQ (reference sequence). After removal of 5 bases from V and 2 bases from J, the junction contained 6 bases not matched to a gene. DNA for the CDR3: TGTGCCAGCAGCGGGGGGACAGGGGCCACCTACGAGCAGTACTTC. Protein sequence: CASSGGTGATYEQYF.

The gene calls are TRBV18 and TRBJ2-1; TRBD1 might be the D (5 bases). The germline V and J ends were trimmed by 3 bases and 0 bases, with 12 bases remaining between them. The germline V gene encodes CDR1 KGHSH and CDR2 LQKENI. The CDR3 totals 16 residues. The CDR3 coding sequence is TGTGCCAGCTCACCCCAATCGACAGTCTCCTACAATGAGCAGTTCTTC. This translates into CASSPQSTVSYNEQFF.

This clone was observed a few times. The genes are TRBV30 and TRBJ2-5; D uncertain. The V end was cut by 0 bases, the J end by 1 base, with 6 bases between. CDR3 length: 13 residues. CDR1 and CDR2 from the germline V gene are GTSNPN and SVGIG (reference sequence). This CDR3 is CAWSVGVQETQYF. For the CDR3, the DNA is TGTGCCTGGAGTGTAGGCGTCCAAGAGACCCAGTACTTC.

The chain combines TRBV9 with TRBJ1-1; weak D call: TRBD1 (5 bases). Germline CDR1 reads SGDLS; CDR2 reads YYNGEE. The CDR3 has 15 residues. The V gene lost 4 bases and the J gene lost 4 bases, with 17 bases spanning the gap. As DNA, the CDR3 is TGTGCCAGCAGCCCCCTGGGGCTCGTGGCCACTGAAGCTTTCTTT. Its protein product is CASSPLGLVATEAFF.

This clone appeared a few times. The chain is built from TRBV29-1 and TRBJ2-5; 9 nucleotides line up with TRBD2. Germline-derived CDR1 and CDR2 are SQVTM and ANQGSEA. With V trimmed by 4 bases and J by 5 bases, 11 bases remained unmatched. The CDR3 contains 15 residues. CDR3 loop: CSVVGIAGVRETQYF. The DNA for the CDR3 is TGCAGCGTTGTAGGGATAGCGGGAGTCCGGGAGACCCAGTACTTC.

This clone was counted only a few times. This chain uses TRBV29-1 with TRBJ2-5; the D gene is possibly TRBD1 (6 bases). CDR1 and CDR2 (germline): SQVTM, ANQGSEA. The CDR3 spans 13 residues. V gave up 6 bases and J gave up 4 bases, with 15 bases separating them. CDR3 sequence: CSVAGATGETQYF. The CDR3 DNA is TGCAGCGTAGCAGGGGCGACGGGAGAGACCCAGTACTTC.

This clone has more than one count but fewer than ten. The V and J genes are TRBV6-5 and TRBJ1-2, with D hard to call. The germline CDR1 and CDR2 sequences are MNHEY and SVGAGI. This CDR3 comprises 13 residues. V lost 6 bases and J lost 1, with 9 bases in between. The CDR3 DNA is TGTGCCAGCAGGAGCGAACGTAACTATGGCTACACCTTC. Protein product: CASRSERNYGYTF.

The V and J genes are TRBV28 and TRBJ2-1, with TRBD2 matching 9 bases. The germline V gene has CDR1 MDHEN and CDR2 SYDVKM. This CDR3 has 14 amino acids. Unmatched junction bases numbered 10, after V lost 7 bases and J lost 9 bases. The CDR3 loop is CASIVSGSDGEQFF. The DNA of the CDR3 is TGTGCCAGCATCGTTAGCGGGAGCGACGGTGAGCAGTTCTTC.

There are a few counts of this clone. The chain carries TRBV4-2 and TRBJ1-1; no clear D. Per the germline V gene, CDR1 is LGHNA and CDR2 is YNFKEQ. V shed 1 base and J shed 0 bases, with 6 bases lying between them. The length of the CDR3 is 14 residues. The CDR3 DNA follows: TGTGCCAGCAGCCAAGCAAGGTTGAACACTGAAGCTTTCTTT. Encoded protein: CASSQARLNTEAFF.

This clone was seen a few times. The chain couples TRBV29-1 to TRBJ2-5; 10 bases fit TRBD1. Matching the DNA end better, TRBJ2-7 makes the J call doubtful. Germline V gives CDR1 SQVTM, CDR2 ANQGSEA. The CDR3 loop spans 13 amino acids. The CDR3 sequence: CSVGDRGPYEQYF. The CDR3 DNA follows: TGCAGCGTTGGGGACAGGGGACCCTACGAGCAGTACTTC.

A note on this clone: The same CDR3 also results from other DNA sequences found in this sample. The V call is TRBV29-1, the J call TRBJ1-2; no reliable D call. Germline lookup yields CDR1 SQVTM and CDR2 ANQGSEA. V was shortened by 4 bases and J by 3 bases, with 6 bases between the two germline ends. The CDR3 runs 11 residues. The CDR3 DNA sequence: TGCAGCGTTGGCGTGGACTATGGCTACACCTTC. Protein sequence: CSVGVDYGYTF.

This clone was counted between two and nine times. This chain links TRBV25-1 with TRBJ2-2; D gene ambiguous. Trimming removed 3 bases from V and 1 base from J, with 6 bases in between. Germline V gene data show CDR1 as MGHDK and CDR2 as SYGVNS. This CDR3 is 14 amino acids long. The CDR3 coding sequence is TGTGCCAGCAGTGAGAAAATGAACACCGGGGAGCTGTTTTTT. Translating it yields CASSEKMNTGELFF.

This clone was counted a few times. The chain couples TRBV29-1 to TRBJ2-3; 12 bases are shared with TRBD2. Germline lookup yields CDR1 SQVTM and CDR2 ANQGSEA. V lost 8 bases, J lost 3 bases, and 6 bases stayed unmatched. This CDR3 comprises 14 residues. As DNA, the CDR3 is TGCAGCTACCTCGGACTAGCGGGGACAGATACGCAGTATTTT. Translation: CSYLGLAGTDTQYF.

This clone came up a few times. The V and J genes are TRBV5-1 and TRBJ2-7; possible D gene TRBD2, 5 bases. Per the germline V gene, CDR1 is SGHRS and CDR2 is YFSETQ. This CDR3 comprises 15 residues. Between the trimmed V and J ends, which lost 0 bases and 5 bases, there was a span of 15 bases. CDR3: CASSLVGRAGDEQYF. The CDR3 coding sequence is TGCGCCAGCAGCTTGGTTGGGCGGGCAGGAGACGAGCAGTACTTC.

The DNA for the CDR3 is TGTGCCAGCAGCGCATCGAGCTCCTACGAGCAGTACTTC. Translation: CASSASSSYEQYF. This chain uses TRBV9 with TRBJ2-7; D is uncertain. Germline CDR1 is SGDLS and CDR2 is YYNGEE. The CDR3 spans 13 residues. Trimming pared 3 bases from V and 0 bases from J, leaving 7 bases between.

The genes are TRBV25-1 and TRBJ1-4; D not resolved. V lost 2 bases and J 0 bases, leaving 7 bases between the germline ends. The CDR3 length is 15 residues. The germline V gene encodes CDR1 MGHDK and CDR2 SYGVNS. CDR3 DNA: TGTGCCAGCAGTGAAATACGGACAACTAATGAAAAACTGTTTTTT. Translating it yields CASSEIRTTNEKLFF.

Remarks on this clone: This specimen includes other DNA sequences encoding the same CDR3. The chain has TRBV29-1 and TRBJ1-1, with D tentatively TRBD1 (6 bases). Germline V lookup: CDR1 SQVTM, CDR2 ANQGSEA. The germline V and J ends were trimmed by 3 bases and 1 base, with 6 bases remaining between them. The CDR3 has 12 residues. CDR3: CSVDRGNTEAFF. As DNA, the CDR3 is TGCAGCGTTGACAGGGGGAACACTGAAGCTTTCTTT.

This chain connects TRBV29-1 to TRBJ2-5; TRBD1 might be the D (5 bases). Trimming pared 7 bases from V and 7 bases from J, leaving 16 bases between. The CDR3 length is 12 residues. Per germline, CDR1 SQVTM and CDR2 ANQGSEA. This CDR3 is CSGVSPQGTQYF. The DNA of the CDR3 is TGCAGCGGGGTTTCACCTCAGGGGACCCAGTACTTC.

The sample holds a few counts of this clone. The CDR3 loop reads CAWSLGADQPQHF. In DNA, the CDR3 is TGTGCCTGGAGTCTCGGGGCGGATCAGCCCCAGCATTTT. J is TRBJ1-5 and V is TRBV30, with a weak D call TRBD1 (5 bases). The CDR3 has 13 residues. Germline CDR1 GTSNPN, CDR2 SVGIG (reference sequence). The V end was cut by 2 bases, the J end by 5 bases, with 10 bases between. The full variable domain, with the rest looked up from reference TRBV30 and TRBJ1-5, is SQTIHQWPATLVQPVGSPLSLECTVEGTSNPNLYWYRQAAGRGLQLLFYSVGIGQISSEVPQNLSASRPQDRQFILSSKKLLLSDSGFYLCAWSLGADQPQHFGDGTRLSIL.

To note about this clone: Other DNA sequences within the sample encode an identical CDR3. CDR3 sequence reads: CASSLGQAEETQYF. The CDR3 region has the DNA TGCGCCAGCAGCTTGGGACAAGCAGAAGAGACCCAGTACTTC. The J gene is TRBJ2-5, the V gene TRBV5-1; D ambiguous. The germline V and J ends were trimmed by 0 bases and 3 bases, with 9 bases remaining between them. Per the germline V gene, CDR1 is SGHRS and CDR2 is YFSETQ. This CDR3 contains 14 residues.

This clone has a handful of counts. This sequence joins TRBV29-1 and TRBJ2-7; 11 nucleotides match TRBD1. The ends lost 7 bases at V and 0 bases at J; junction bases unmatched: 5. Germline V gene data show CDR1 as SQVTM and CDR2 as ANQGSEA. This CDR3 region has 14 residues. CDR3 loop: CSASGTGGSYEQYF. CDR3 DNA sequence: TGCAGCGCCTCCGGGACAGGGGGCTCCTACGAGCAGTACTTC.

This clone turned up a few times. This same CDR3 is encoded by further DNA sequences in the sample. The chain recombines TRBV2 with TRBJ1-1; 8 positions match TRBD1. The CDR3 totals 13 residues. Per the germline V gene, CDR1 is SNHLY and CDR2 is FYNNEI. The V gene end was trimmed by 6 bases and the J gene end by 1 base; junction bases not matched to a gene: 1. The DNA of the CDR3 is TGTGCCAGCAGCGGACAGGGGAACACTGAAGCTTTCTTT. This sequence encodes CASSGQGNTEAFF.

The CDR3 region has the DNA TGCGCCAGCAGCCCCGGGACACGAAACTATGGCTACACCTTC. The encoded protein is CASSPGTRNYGYTF. This chain uses TRBV5-1 with TRBJ1-2, with D possibly TRBD1 on 6 matching bases. The CDR3 spans 14 residues. Germline lookup yields CDR1 SGHRS and CDR2 YFSETQ. The ends were cut back, 4 bases at V and 2 bases at J, with 12 bases in the middle.

The V gene is TRBV6-1, the J gene TRBJ2-7, with 11 positions matching TRBD2. After removal of 2 bases from V and 3 bases from J, the junction contained 12 bases not matched to a gene. This CDR3 region has 18 residues. In germline, CDR1 is MNHNS, CDR2 SASEGT. CDR3 DNA sequence: TGTGCCAGCAGTGAAACCGCGACGTTGGGACTAGCGGTCTACGAGCAGTACTTC. Translation gives CASSETATLGLAVYEQYF.

This clone was picked up one time. The V call is TRBV2, the J call TRBJ2-5; possible D gene TRBD2, 6 bases. The length of the CDR3 is 16 residues. V lost 5 bases to trimming and J lost 2 bases, with 18 bases between them. Germline-derived CDR1 and CDR2 are SNHLY and FYNNEI. The CDR3 DNA sequence: TGTGCCAGCAGTTACCCCATGCGGGACCAACAAGAGACCCAGTACTTC. Translating it yields CASSYPMRDQQETQYF.

The genes are TRBV27 and TRBJ2-1; possibly TRBD2 for D (5 bases). This CDR3 region has 17 residues. Trimming stripped 5 bases from V and 4 bases from J, with 21 bases between. Looked up from germline, CDR1 is MNHEY and CDR2 is SMNVEV (reference sequence). CDR3 DNA sequence: TGTGCCAGCAGTCCCCTCCGGTGGCTAGCCGAGTACAATGAGCAGTTCTTC. Protein: CASSPLRWLAEYNEQFF.